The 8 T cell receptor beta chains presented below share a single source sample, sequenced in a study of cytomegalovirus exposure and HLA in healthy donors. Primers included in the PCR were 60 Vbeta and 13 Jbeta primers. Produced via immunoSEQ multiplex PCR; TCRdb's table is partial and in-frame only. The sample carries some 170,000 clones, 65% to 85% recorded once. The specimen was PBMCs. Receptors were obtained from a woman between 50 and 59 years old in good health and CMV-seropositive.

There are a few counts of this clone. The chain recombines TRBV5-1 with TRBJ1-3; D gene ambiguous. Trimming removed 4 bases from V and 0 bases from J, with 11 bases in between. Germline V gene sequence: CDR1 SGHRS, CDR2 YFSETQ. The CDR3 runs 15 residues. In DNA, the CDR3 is TGCGCCAGCAGCCTGGACCCCGGCTCTGGAAACACCATATATTTT. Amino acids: CASSLDPGSGNTIYF.

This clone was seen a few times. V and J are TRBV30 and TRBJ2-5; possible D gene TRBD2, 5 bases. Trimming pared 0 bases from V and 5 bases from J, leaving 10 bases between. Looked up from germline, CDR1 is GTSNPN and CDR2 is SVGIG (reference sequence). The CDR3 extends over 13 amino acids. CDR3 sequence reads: CAWSVLVGETQYF. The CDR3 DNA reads TGTGCCTGGAGTGTACTAGTAGGTGAGACCCAGTACTTC.

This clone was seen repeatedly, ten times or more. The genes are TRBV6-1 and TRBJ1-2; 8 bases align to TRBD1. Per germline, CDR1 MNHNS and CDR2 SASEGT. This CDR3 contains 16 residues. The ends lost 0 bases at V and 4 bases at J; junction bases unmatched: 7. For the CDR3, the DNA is TGTGCCAGCAGTGAAGCAATTAGGACAGGGCCCTATGGCTACACCTTC. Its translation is CASSEAIRTGPYGYTF.

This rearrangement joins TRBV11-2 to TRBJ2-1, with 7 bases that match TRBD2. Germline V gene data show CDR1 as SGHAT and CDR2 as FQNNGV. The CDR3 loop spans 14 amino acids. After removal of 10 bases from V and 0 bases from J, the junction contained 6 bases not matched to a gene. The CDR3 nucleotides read TGTGCCACCTCCGGGGGGATCTCCTACAATGAGCAGTTCTTC. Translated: CATSGGISYNEQFF. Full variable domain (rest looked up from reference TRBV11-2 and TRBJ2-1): EAGVAQSPRYKIIEKRQSVAFWCNPISGHATLYWYQQILGQGPKLLIQFQNNGVVDDSQLPKDRFSAERLKGVDSTLKIQPAKLEDSAVYLCATSGGISYNEQFFGPGTRLTVL.

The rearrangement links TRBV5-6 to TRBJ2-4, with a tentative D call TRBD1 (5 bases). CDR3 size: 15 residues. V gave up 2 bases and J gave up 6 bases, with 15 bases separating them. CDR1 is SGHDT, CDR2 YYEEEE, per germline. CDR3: CASSFGGAGLNIQYF. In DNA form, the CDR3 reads TGTGCCAGCAGCTTCGGCGGAGCAGGGTTAAACATTCAGTACTTC.

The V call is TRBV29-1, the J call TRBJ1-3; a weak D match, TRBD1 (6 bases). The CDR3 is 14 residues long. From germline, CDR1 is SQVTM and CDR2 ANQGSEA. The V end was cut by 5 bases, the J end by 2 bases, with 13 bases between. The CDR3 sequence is CSVRGTAAGNTIYF. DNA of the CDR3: TGCAGCGTTAGGGGGACGGCCGCTGGAAACACCATATATTTT. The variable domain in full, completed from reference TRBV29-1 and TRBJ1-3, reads SAVISQKPSRDICQRGTSLTIQCQVDSQVTMMFWYRQQPGQSLTLIATANQGSEATYESGFVIDKFPISRPNLTFSTLTVSNMSPEDSSIYLCSVRGTAAGNTIYFGEGSWLTVV.

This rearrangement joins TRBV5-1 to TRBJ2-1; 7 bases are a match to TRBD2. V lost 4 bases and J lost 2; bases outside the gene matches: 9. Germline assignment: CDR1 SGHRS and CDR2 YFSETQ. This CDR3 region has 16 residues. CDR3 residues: CASSTDSSGAYNEQFF. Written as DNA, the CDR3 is TGCGCCAGCAGCACCGACTCTAGCGGAGCCTACAATGAGCAGTTCTTC. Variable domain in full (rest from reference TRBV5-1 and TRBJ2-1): KAGVTQTPRYLIKTRGQQVTLSCSPISGHRSVSWYQQTPGQGLQFLFEYFSETQRNKGNFPGRFSGRQFSNSRSEMNVSTLELGDSALYLCASSTDSSGAYNEQFFGPGTRLTVL.

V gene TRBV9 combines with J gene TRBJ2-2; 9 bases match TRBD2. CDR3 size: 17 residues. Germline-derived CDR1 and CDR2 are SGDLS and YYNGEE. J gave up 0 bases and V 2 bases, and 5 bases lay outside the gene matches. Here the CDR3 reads CASSVGIAGANTGELFF. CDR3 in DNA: TGTGCCAGCAGCGTGGGGATAGCGGGGGCGAACACCGGGGAGCTGTTTTTT.